This TCR beta chain was identified in a study of OX40 agonist ivuxolimab in advanced cancers. Here immunoSEQ multiplex PCR was the method, and the copy in TCRdb shows in-frame clones only, minus some. The sample has 60,000 to 75,000 clones, 80% to 85% seen once; the top ten hold around 25%. The CDR3 is made up of 16 amino acids. Autoimmune disease history or systemic immunosuppression disqualified patients. This TCR derives from an adult with an advanced solid tumor such as melanoma, head and neck, liver or kidney cancer. The sequencing here drew on CD4+ or CD8+ T cells sorted from blood, taken in a trial of the OX40 agonist ivuxolimab. The chain is built from TRBV12-1 and TRBJ2-7; TRBD1 was called by the table and not checked on the DNA. TRBV12-1 is labeled a pseudogene. In DNA form, the CDR3 reads TGTGCCAGCAGCTTTGAAACAGGGGGCGAGGTGTACGAGCAGTACTTC. The encoded protein is CASSFETGGEVYEQYF.